These 10 T cell receptor beta chains originate from one sample sequenced in a study of T cells expressing NK-cell markers. TCRdb reworked the 5' RACE reads into one entry per CDR3 protein, no DNA. This table lists 400,000 or so distinct CDR3 sequences. The sequencing sample was made of blood T cells: a sorted CD56 or NKG2C T cell subset, CD4+ or CD8+ T cells, or bulk PBMC T cells (not recorded which). The receptors originated from a woman aged 45-65 years in good health.

The V and J genes are TRBV12-3 or TRBV12-4 and TRBJ2-3; as DNA is missing, the TRBD2 call by TCRdb cannot be tested. The CDR3 has 17 residues. CDR3 sequence reads: CASSRPLGSGSTDTQYF.

J is TRBJ1-1 and V is TRBV11-2; the TCRdb D gene call, TRBD1, has no DNA to confirm it. Per germline, CDR1 SGHAT and CDR2 FQNNGV. This CDR3 is built from 18 residues. CDR3 residues: CASRYLSRTVSGRTEAFF.

This chain joins TRBV28 and TRBJ2-3; there is no DNA to check the TCRdb D call of TRBD1. Germline CDR1 and CDR2: MDHEN and SYDVKM. This CDR3 contains 15 residues. CDR3 region: CATQSPRGSTDTQYF. Filled out from reference TRBV28 and TRBJ2-3, the complete variable domain reads DVKVTQSSRYLVKRTGEKVFLECVQDMDHENMFWYRQDPGLGLRLIYFSYDVKMKEKGDIPEGYSVSREKKERFSLILESASTNQTSMYLCATQSPRGSTDTQYFGPGTRLTVL.

The gene calls are TRBV6-5 and TRBJ2-1; TCRdb lists TRBD1, though no DNA is available to test this call. This CDR3 has 16 amino acids. The germline V gene encodes CDR1 MNHEY and CDR2 SVGAGI. The CDR3 region is CASNPGGTGSYNEQFF.

The chain couples TRBV12-5 to TRBJ2-3; TCRdb designates TRBD2, a call that cannot be tested without DNA. This CDR3 region has 16 residues. CDR1 is LGHNT and CDR2 is FRNRAP in the germline V gene. CDR3 in amino acids: CASGRLAGGLTDTQYF. The full variable domain, completed using reference TRBV12-5 and TRBJ2-3, is DARVTQTPRHKVTEMGQEVTMRCQPILGHNTVFWYRQTMMQGLELLAYFRNRAPLDDSGMPKDRFSAEMPDATLATLKIQPSEPRDSAVYFCASGRLAGGLTDTQYFGPGTRLTVL.

This rearrangement joins TRBV20-1 to TRBJ1-1. Germline V lookup: CDR1 DFQATT, CDR2 SNEGSKA (reference sequence). This CDR3 has 13 residues. The chain's CDR3 is CSAFGWENTEAFF.

The rearrangement uses TRBV12-3 or TRBV12-4 and TRBJ1-1; without DNA, the TCRdb call of TRBD1 cannot be checked. The CDR3 has 13 amino acids. The CDR3 protein is CASSVGTPNEAFF.

The chain carries TRBV29-1 and TRBJ2-7. The length of the CDR3 is 13 residues. The germline V gene has CDR1 SQVTM and CDR2 ANQGSEA. The CDR3 loop reads CSVQDRGSYEQYF.

V is TRBV12-3 or TRBV12-4 and J is TRBJ2-5; checking the TCRdb D call of TRBD1 is not possible without DNA. The CDR3 spans 14 residues. The CDR3 reads CASKRNRERETQYF.

The chain links TRBV10-3 to TRBJ2-1; checking the TCRdb D call of TRBD2 is not possible without DNA. The CDR3 spans 17 residues. Germline V gene sequence: CDR1 ENHRY, CDR2 SYGVKD. The CDR3 sequence is CAISEPGLAGVGNEQFF.